These T cell receptor beta chains were read from a single sample in a study of OX40 agonist ivuxolimab in advanced cancers. The repertoire was sequenced with immunoSEQ multiplex PCR; TCRdb's copy has only in-frame clones and lacks some. The table has 60,000 to 70,000 clones, around 90% seen once. The specimen comprised CD4+ or CD8+ T cells sorted from blood, sampled in a trial of the OX40 agonist ivuxolimab. The receptors originated from an adult with an advanced solid tumor such as melanoma, head and neck, liver or kidney cancer. Each CDR3 is given with its conserved first and last residue. A D gene is named only where the DNA matches it firmly. Size values are once, few and many counts, or a class for expanded clones, and some rows have none.

j_call,d_call,v_call,clone_size,cdr3_nt,cdr3_aa
TRBJ1-4,TRBD1,TRBV9,.,TGTGCCAGCAGCCCCGGCGGGGCAGGGGGGGCCCCGGCTAATGAAAAACTGTTTTTT,CASSPGGAGGAPANEKLFF
TRBJ2-6,TRBD2,TRBV28,.,TGTGCCAGCAACACCGGGGGGGGGACCAACGTCCTGACTTTC,CASNTGGGTNVLTF
TRBJ1-2,.,TRBV6-6,.,TGTGCCAGCATCTCAAGAGTTAACTATGGCTACACCTTC,CASISRVNYGYTF
TRBJ2-5,.,TRBV7-9,.,TGTGCCAGCAGTTACTCCGGGACCCAGAGGGAGGAGCAGTACTTC,CASSYSGTQREEQYF
TRBJ2-1,.,TRBV4-3,.,TGCGCCAGCAGCCACTCCGGAGGAGCCAACAATGAGCAGTTCTTC,CASSHSGGANNEQFF
TRBJ1-1,.,TRBV2,once,TGTGCCAGCAGTCCAAGACAGTTCCCCCCTTTGCGTACTGAAGCTTTCTTT,CASSPRQFPPLRTEAFF
TRBJ1-1,.,TRBV5-1,.,TGCGCCAGCAGCAGCCAACCGGGGCAGGACACTGAAGCTTTCTTT,CASSSQPGQDTEAFF
TRBJ1-6,TRBD1,TRBV18,.,TGTGCCAGCTCACCATTAGCCCCGACAGGGGATGGCTCACCCCTCCACTTT,CASSPLAPTGDGSPLHF
TRBJ1-4,.,TRBV7-8,.,TGTGCCACGGGGGGGGGCGCAGATGAAAAACTGTTTTTT,CATGGGADEKLFF
TRBJ2-2,.,TRBV7-3,many,TGTGCCAGCAGACGAGAGGCCGGGGAGCTGTTTTTT,CASRREAGELFF